These 26 T cell receptor beta chains were sequenced from one sample in a study of T-cell memory formation after mild COVID-19 (dated by TCRdb to the early 2020s). Libraries came from 5' RACE. The run used an Illumina NovaSeq 6000. TCRdb took the public reads, trimmed them with fastp at Q25, ran MiXCR for clone calling and kept in-frame beta chains. Every distinct CDR3 protein forms one entry, paired with its most common genes and DNA. The sample yields about 470,000 distinct CDR3 sequences; more than 20% were counted once. The ten biggest clones cover around 13% of the sample. What was sequenced was PBMCs or a T cell subset sorted from them (not recorded which). The receptor set was obtained from an adult woman who had mild COVID-19 (a few samples of this study predate the infection). The sample titles of this study are shuffled in the database, so cell type and time point are left out; the donor was told from shared clones.

The sample holds one count of this clonotype. This chain uses TRBV10-3 with TRBJ1-2; D remains ambiguous. Trimming stripped 10 bases from V and 7 bases from J, with 13 bases between. The CDR3 runs 11 residues. In germline, CDR1 is ENHRY, CDR2 SYGVKD. CDR3 in amino acids: CATSPSTGYTF. The CDR3 nucleotides are TGTGCCACCTCACCTTCTACTGGCTACACCTTC.

This chain links TRBV15 with TRBJ1-2; 9 nucleotides align to TRBD1. The ends lost 0 bases at V and 6 bases at J; junction bases unmatched: 5. Germline CDR1 LNHNV, CDR2 YYDKDF (reference sequence). The CDR3 spans 15 residues. CDR3 coding DNA: TGTGCCACCAGCAGAGATAGGGGGACAGGGAATGGCTACACCTTC. This translates into CATSRDRGTGNGYTF.

This clonotype turned up a few times. The V call is TRBV12-5, the J call TRBJ2-6, with no clear D. The CDR3 has 16 residues. Germline V gene lookup returns CDR1 LGHNT and CDR2 FRNRAP. V was clipped by 3 bases and J by 0 bases, with 9 bases between them. For the CDR3, the DNA is TGTGCTAGTGGTTTATTCGTAGGCTCTGGGGCCAACGTCCTGACTTTC. Its translation: CASGLFVGSGANVLTF.

V gene TRBV7-6 combines with J gene TRBJ2-1, with D possibly matching TRBD2 (5 bases). Germline CDR1 SGHVS, CDR2 FNYEAQ. This CDR3 spans 14 amino acids. Trimming removed 1 base at V and 3 bases at J, with 7 bases between. CDR3 sequence (DNA): TGTGCCAGCAGCTTAGAACGGGGCTACAATGAGCAGTTCTTC. Amino acid sequence: CASSLERGYNEQFF.

The chain joins TRBV9 to TRBJ2-7; D may be TRBD1 (5 bases). The CDR3 runs to 14 residues. The germline V and J ends were trimmed by 0 bases and 3 bases, with 10 bases remaining between them. Per the germline V gene, CDR1 is SGDLS and CDR2 is YYNGEE. Written as DNA, the CDR3 is TGTGCCAGCAGCGTAGCTGACACAGGCTACGAGCAGTACTTC. This translates into CASSVADTGYEQYF.

The chain employs TRBV28 and TRBJ1-4; D unresolved. CDR1 and CDR2 from the germline V gene are MDHEN and SYDVKM. V lost 8 bases and J 0 bases, leaving 13 bases between the germline ends. This CDR3 comprises 15 residues. This CDR3 is CASRSASATNEKLFF. DNA for the CDR3: TGTGCCAGCCGGTCAGCATCGGCAACTAATGAAAAACTGTTTTTT.

This chain uses TRBV7-9 with TRBJ2-1; D might be TRBD2 (6 bases). V was cut by 1 base and J by 6 bases, with 22 bases left in between. Germline-derived CDR1 and CDR2 are SEHNR and FQNEAQ (reference sequence). This CDR3 is 18 amino acids long. The CDR3 reads CASSLGRVVKRPTNEQFF. The CDR3 DNA sequence: TGTGCCAGCAGCTTAGGGAGGGTAGTCAAACGGCCTACCAATGAGCAGTTCTTC.

In this sample, this clonotype turned up many times. The rearrangement links TRBV9 to TRBJ2-3, with 8 bases fitting TRBD2. V lost 0 bases, J lost 3 bases, and 3 bases stayed unmatched. CDR3 length: 15 amino acids. Germline CDR1 is SGDLS and CDR2 is YYNGEE. CDR3 amino acids: CASSVASGSTDTQYF. The CDR3 DNA is TGTGCCAGCAGCGTAGCCAGCGGGAGTACAGATACGCAGTATTTT.

The chain recombines TRBV5-6 with TRBJ2-5, with TRBD2 matching over 9 bases. This CDR3 has 14 amino acids. After removal of 6 bases from V and 4 bases from J, the junction contained 7 bases not matched to a gene. Germline V gene sequence: CDR1 SGHDT, CDR2 YYEEEE. CDR3: CASTLRGGRETQYF. The CDR3 region has the DNA TGTGCCAGCACCCTGCGGGGGGGGAGAGAGACCCAGTACTTC.

The gene calls are TRBV7-7 and TRBJ1-1; D is perhaps TRBD1 (5 bases). The V end was cut by 2 bases, the J end by 0 bases, with 28 bases between. This CDR3 spans 21 amino acids. CDR1 and CDR2 (germline): SSHAT, FNYEAQ (reference sequence). Written as DNA, the CDR3 is TGTGCCAGCAGCTTAATTGTCGTTGACAGCTCCAAGGATGACATGAACACTGAAGCTTTCTTT. It yields the protein CASSLIVVDSSKDDMNTEAFF.

V gene TRBV29-1 combines with J gene TRBJ2-2; D is unclear. Germline V lookup: CDR1 SQVTM, CDR2 ANQGSEA. V lost 4 bases and J lost 2, with 8 bases in between. CDR3 length equals 13 residues. CDR3 sequence reads: CSVGQLNTGELFF. CDR3 nucleotides: TGCAGCGTTGGGCAGTTAAACACCGGGGAGCTGTTTTTT.

This chain connects TRBV19 to TRBJ2-1; D may be TRBD1 (6 bases). The V end lost 9 bases, the J end lost 9 bases, and 15 bases lay between the germline ends. The CDR3 is 12 amino acids. Germline CDR1 and CDR2: LNHDA and SQIVND (reference sequence). The CDR3 DNA sequence: TGTGCCAGAAAAAAACAAGGGGGTGAGCAGTTCTTC. The encoded protein is CARKKQGGEQFF.

J is TRBJ1-2 and V is TRBV11-2; D might be TRBD1 (5 bases). The germline V gene encodes CDR1 SGHAT and CDR2 FQNNGV. V lost 2 bases to trimming and J lost 4 bases, with 23 bases between them. The CDR3 is made up of 18 amino acids. The CDR3 sequence: CASSLYRSDSKESYGYTF. The CDR3, as DNA: TGTGCCAGCAGCTTATACCGCAGCGACAGCAAAGAGAGCTATGGCTACACCTTC.

For the CDR3, the DNA is TGTGCCAGCAGCACGGGCCCCGGGGACCACGCTGAAGCTTTCTTT. It is translated as CASSTGPGDHAEAFF. The chain joins TRBV5-5 to TRBJ1-1, with TRBD1 as a possible D gene (5 bases). The CDR3 runs 15 residues. In germline, CDR1 is SGHKS, CDR2 YYEKEE (reference sequence). Trimming removed 4 bases at V and 6 bases at J, with 19 bases between.

This chain links TRBV7-6 with TRBJ2-2; the D gene is possibly TRBD2 (6 bases). This CDR3 contains 18 residues. Germline V lookup: CDR1 SGHVS, CDR2 FNYEAQ. The V and J ends lost 3 bases and 0 bases respectively, with 17 bases between them. CDR3 amino acids: CASSFLAGYGSNTGELFF. The CDR3 DNA reads as TGTGCCAGCAGCTTTCTTGCGGGGTACGGTTCGAACACCGGGGAGCTGTTTTTT.

The rearrangement links TRBV29-1 to TRBJ2-7; D is unresolved. The CDR3 covers 13 residues. V was trimmed by 2 bases and J by 2 bases, leaving 10 bases between them. The germline gives CDR1 SQVTM, CDR2 ANQGSEA. CDR3 nucleotides: TGCAGCGTTGAAAGCAGTGCTCCCTACGAGCAGTACTTC. Amino acids: CSVESSAPYEQYF.

This clonotype was seen a few times. The chain is built from TRBV24-1 and TRBJ2-6; D may be TRBD1 (6 bases). This CDR3 region has 16 residues. The germline V gene encodes CDR1 KGHDR and CDR2 SFDVKD. V lost 5 bases and J lost 3, with 13 bases in between. As DNA, the CDR3 is TGTGCCACCAGTGGACAACAGGGCGGTGGGGCCAACGTCCTGACTTTC. It specifies CATSGQQGGGANVLTF.

This rearrangement joins TRBV5-1 to TRBJ1-1, with a weak D call TRBD1 (5 bases). This CDR3 is built from 15 residues. V dropped 7 bases and J dropped 0 bases, with 16 bases sitting between them. Germline CDR1 is SGHRS and CDR2 is YFSETQ. The CDR3 DNA sequence: TGCGCCAGCCCGGGACCCAAGCCCTTGAACACTGAAGCTTTCTTT. Protein sequence: CASPGPKPLNTEAFF.

The chain employs TRBV12-3 or TRBV12-4 and TRBJ1-6; 8 bases line up with TRBD1. The V and J ends lost 4 bases and 8 bases, in that order; junction bases with no gene match: 4. The CDR3 extends over 14 amino acids. DNA for the CDR3: TGTGCCAGCAGTTCGACAGGGGAATATTCACCCCTCCACTTT. Translated, it gives CASSSTGEYSPLHF.

This clonotype was seen only a few times. V and J are TRBV7-2 and TRBJ2-1; D is unclear. Germline V lookup: CDR1 SGHTA, CDR2 FQGNSA. V lost 5 bases and J lost 6, with 17 bases in between. The CDR3 totals 15 residues. The CDR3 DNA follows: TGTGCCAGCAGCGATCCGCCGATACAGACCAATGAGCAGTTCTTC. Protein product: CASSDPPIQTNEQFF. The whole variable domain, filled in from reference TRBV7-2 and TRBJ2-1, reads GAGVSQSPSNKVTEKGKDVELRCDPISGHTALYWYRQSLGQGLEFLIYFQGNSAPDKSGLPSDRFSAERTGGSVSTLTIQRTQQEDSAVYLCASSDPPIQTNEQFFGPGTRLTVL.

The rearrangement joins TRBV12-3 or TRBV12-4 to TRBJ2-5; D might be TRBD2 (7 bases). V was trimmed by 4 bases and J by 5 bases, leaving 14 bases between them. The length of the CDR3 is 14 residues. The CDR3 reads CASSSLGGDETQYF. CDR3 DNA: TGTGCCAGCAGTTCACTAGGGGGGGATGAGACCCAGTACTTC.

This clonotype was seen a handful of times. The V and J genes are TRBV12-3 or TRBV12-4 and TRBJ2-5; 14 bases line up with TRBD2. The CDR3 consists of 16 residues. V shed 6 bases, J shed 5 bases, and the junction held 8 bases outside the gene matches. The CDR3 DNA reads TGTGCCAGCAGCCCAGGGACTAGCGGGAGTGGGGAGACCCAGTACTTC. Translated, it gives CASSPGTSGSGETQYF.

The V gene is TRBV19, the J gene TRBJ1-1, with D possibly TRBD1 on 5 matching bases. The CDR3 length is 15 residues. V was pared by 8 bases and J by 6 bases, with 22 bases between. From germline, CDR1 is LNHDA and CDR2 SQIVND (reference sequence). CDR3 sequence: CASLTQIDSFAEAFF. CDR3 DNA: TGTGCCAGTTTAACACAAATCGACAGTTTCGCTGAAGCTTTCTTT.

This sequence joins TRBV12-3 or TRBV12-4 and TRBJ2-3; D may be TRBD1 (7 bases). CDR3 length equals 15 residues. V shed 2 bases and J shed 6 bases, with 15 bases lying between them. In DNA, the CDR3 is TGTGCCAGCAGTTTAACGCAGGGGGGAGCCGATACGCAGTATTTT. This gives the protein CASSLTQGGADTQYF.

The chain joins TRBV11-2 to TRBJ1-5; D not certain. Trimming took 8 bases from V and 2 from J, leaving 28 bases between them. Germline V gene sequence: CDR1 SGHAT, CDR2 FQNNGV. There are 19 residues in the CDR3. CDR3 protein: CASQNAPAKRICGNQPQHF. CDR3 nucleotide sequence: TGTGCCAGCCAGAACGCGCCGGCGAAGAGGATTTGCGGCAATCAGCCCCAGCATTTT.

This clonotype was seen only once. J is TRBJ1-1 and V is TRBV6-1, with TRBD1 identical over 9 bases. The junction had 3 bases not matched to a gene; V was cut back by 3 bases and J by 10 bases. Germline CDR1 reads MNHNS; CDR2 reads SASEGT. The CDR3 extends over 12 amino acids. This chain's CDR3 is CASSDMGQGAFF. The CDR3 DNA reads as TGTGCCAGCAGTGACATGGGACAGGGAGCTTTCTTT.